The T cell receptor beta chain under discussion was sequenced for a study of shared clonotypes between healthy human individuals. Study information: Donor composition was two women and a few men, aged 18 to 49. General study points: Among several donors, about 4.6% of naive CD4 clonotypes were found in common.

V shed 0 bases, J shed 14 bases, and the junction held 5 bases outside the gene matches. Germline V gives CDR1 SGHRS, CDR2 YFSETQ. CDR3 length: 14 amino acids. Worth noting for this clone: Its cognate antigen is unknown.

TCRdb's table, derived via immunoSEQ multiplex PCR, lists solely in-frame clones and lacks some. The sample includes approximately 2,300,000 clones, 85% to 95% of them seen just once. CD4+ cells were split into CD45RA+ naive and CD45RA-negative memory subsets. Input material: naive CD4+ T cells from PBMCs. As for subset: CD45RA+ positively selected. The gene calls are TRBV5-1 and TRBJ2-1; the match to TRBD2 covers 13 bases. This TCR was sampled from a man between 18 and 29 years old in good health. Some clones in this sample may be carry-over from other donors' samples. The CDR3 coding sequence is TGCGCCAGCAGCTTGGAACTAGCGGGAGGGAATGAGTTCTTC. This sequence encodes CASSLELAGGNEFF.